The rows below give T cell receptor beta chains drawn from one sample of a study of shared clonotypes between healthy human individuals. Generated by immunoSEQ multiplex PCR, the TCRdb table keeps only in-frame clones and is missing some. The sample contains a few million clones, approximately 95% of which appear only once. Input material: naive CD4+ T cells from PBMCs. These receptors originate from a man aged 18 to 30 in good health. Some clones in this sample may be carry-over from other donors' samples. Each CDR3 is given with its conserved first and last residue. The size of a clone is reported for some rows only, either as once, few or many, or as a class for expanded clones.

>TRBV20-1|NA|TRBJ1-5
CSAKNAQPQHF
>TRBV5-1|NA|TRBJ2-7
CASSQGLAGPDWIYEQYF
>TRBV7-9|few|TRBJ1-1
CASSLENTEAFF
>TRBV18|NA|TRBJ1-3
CASSDLANTIYF
>TRBV5-1|NA|TRBJ2-2
CASTEGTKRNTGELFF
>TRBV15|once|TRBJ1-3
CATSRLRNTIYF
>TRBV4-1|NA|TRBJ2-4
CASSQDPGARVSF
>TRBV4-1|NA|TRBJ1-4
CASSQPTGPRATNEKLFF
>TRBV28|NA|TRBJ1-4
CASSSTHQATNEKLFF
>TRBV19|once|TRBJ2-2
CASSIGQVGAGELFF
>TRBV25-1|NA|TRBJ2-5
CASRTSGTGEETQYF
>TRBV9|NA|TRBJ1-4
CASSPRRGLATNEKLFF
>TRBV15|NA|TRBJ2-6
CATSRGGTANSGANVLTF
>TRBV6-1|NA|TRBJ2-3
CASSARRTYTDTQYF
>TRBV11-2|NA|TRBJ2-3
CASSLDGPVTDTQYF
>TRBV6-1|NA|TRBJ2-7
CASSLDRAYEQYF
>TRBV9|NA|TRBJ2-5
CASSGLGASETQYF
>TRBV28|NA|TRBJ2-7
CATNGGQVRVSYEQYF
>TRBV19|once|TRBJ2-2
CATTPRAGVLTGELFF
>TRBV9|once|TRBJ1-3
CASSASGGNTIYF
>TRBV7-2|NA|TRBJ1-5
CASSLRLGFQPQHF
>TRBV2|NA|TRBJ2-2
CASTAGGSGTGELFF
>TRBV6-1|NA|TRBJ2-7
CASSEAGGTGGGEQYF
>TRBV5-1|NA|TRBJ2-7
CASSQTYGASYEQYF